This T cell receptor beta chain was captured in a study of patients and donors after allogeneic stem cell transplantation. TCRdb independently ran MiXCR on the RT-PCR reads; one entry per CDR3 protein. The sample consists of approximately 98,000 distinct CDR3 sequences, over 30% of them appearing once. This clonotype was counted ten times or more. What was sequenced was blood, either unsorted or a sorted T cell fraction (not recorded which). This clonotype was obtained from a human donor who was either an allogeneic HSCT recipient or a stem cell or donor lymphocyte infusion donor (not recorded which). It is not recorded whose cells these are; they may come from a transplant donor.

The CDR3 DNA reads as TGTGCCAGCAGTACCAGAGCCGGAAATCAGCCCCAGCATTTT. It is translated as CASSTRAGNQPQHF. The chain uses TRBV12-3 or TRBV12-4 and TRBJ1-5; D remains ambiguous. Trimming stripped 5 bases from V and 4 bases from J, with 12 bases between. This CDR3 is built from 14 residues.